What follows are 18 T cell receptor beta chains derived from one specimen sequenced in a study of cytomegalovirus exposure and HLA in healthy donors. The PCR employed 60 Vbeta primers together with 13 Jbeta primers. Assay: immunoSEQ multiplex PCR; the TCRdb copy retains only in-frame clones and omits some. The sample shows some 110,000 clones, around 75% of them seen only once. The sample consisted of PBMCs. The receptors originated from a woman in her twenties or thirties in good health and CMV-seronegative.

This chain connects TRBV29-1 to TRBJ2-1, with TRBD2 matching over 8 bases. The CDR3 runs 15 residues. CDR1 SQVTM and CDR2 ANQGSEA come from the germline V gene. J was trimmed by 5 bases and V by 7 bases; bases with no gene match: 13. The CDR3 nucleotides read TGCAGCGGACGTAGGCTAGCGGGTAAGGACAATGAGCAGTTCTTC. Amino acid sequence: CSGRRLAGKDNEQFF.

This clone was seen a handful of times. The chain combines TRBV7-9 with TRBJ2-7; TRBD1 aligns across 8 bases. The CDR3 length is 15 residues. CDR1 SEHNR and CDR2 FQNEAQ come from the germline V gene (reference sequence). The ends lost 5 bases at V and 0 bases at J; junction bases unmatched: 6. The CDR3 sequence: CASSPWTGSSYEQYF. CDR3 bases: TGTGCCAGCAGCCCGTGGACAGGGAGCTCCTACGAGCAGTACTTC.

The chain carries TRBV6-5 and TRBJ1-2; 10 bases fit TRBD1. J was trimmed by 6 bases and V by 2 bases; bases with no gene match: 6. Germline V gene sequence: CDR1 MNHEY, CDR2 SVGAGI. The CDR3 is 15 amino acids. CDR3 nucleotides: TGTGCCAGCAGTTACGTTGGACAGGGGGTTAATGGCTACACCTTC. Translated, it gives CASSYVGQGVNGYTF.

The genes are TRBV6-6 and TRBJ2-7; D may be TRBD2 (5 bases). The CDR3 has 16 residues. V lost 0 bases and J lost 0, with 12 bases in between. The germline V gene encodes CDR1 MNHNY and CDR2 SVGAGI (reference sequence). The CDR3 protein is CASSYSMTTFSYEQYF. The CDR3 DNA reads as TGTGCCAGCAGTTACTCGATGACTACTTTCTCCTACGAGCAGTACTTC.

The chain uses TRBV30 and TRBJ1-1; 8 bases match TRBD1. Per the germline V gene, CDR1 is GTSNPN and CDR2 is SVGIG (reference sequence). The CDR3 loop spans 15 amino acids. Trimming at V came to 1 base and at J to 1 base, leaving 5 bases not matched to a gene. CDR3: CAWSGNRGWNTEAFF. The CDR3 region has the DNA TGTGCCTGGAGTGGTAACAGGGGGTGGAACACTGAAGCTTTCTTT.

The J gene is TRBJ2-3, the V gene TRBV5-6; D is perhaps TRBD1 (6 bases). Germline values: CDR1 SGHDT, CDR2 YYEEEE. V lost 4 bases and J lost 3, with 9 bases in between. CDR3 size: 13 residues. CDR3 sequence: CASSPQGTDTQYF. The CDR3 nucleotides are TGTGCCAGCAGCCCCCAGGGGACAGATACGCAGTATTTT.

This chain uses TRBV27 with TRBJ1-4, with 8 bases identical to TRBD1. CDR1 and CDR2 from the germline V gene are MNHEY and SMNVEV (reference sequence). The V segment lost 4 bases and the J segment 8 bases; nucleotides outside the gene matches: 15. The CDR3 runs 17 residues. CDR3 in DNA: TGTGCCAGCAGTTCCACCATATCGACAGGGGCAGGGGAAAAACTGTTTTTT. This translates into CASSSTISTGAGEKLFF.

CDR3: CASSPDRDRYQPQHF. Here the CDR3 DNA reads TGTGCCAGCAGTCCAGACAGGGACCGATATCAGCCCCAGCATTTT. This chain connects TRBV6-1 to TRBJ1-5; 7 bases map to TRBD1. CDR3 length: 15 residues. The trim removed 5 bases at V and 5 bases at J, leaving 9 bases unmatched. Germline lookup yields CDR1 MNHNS and CDR2 SASEGT.

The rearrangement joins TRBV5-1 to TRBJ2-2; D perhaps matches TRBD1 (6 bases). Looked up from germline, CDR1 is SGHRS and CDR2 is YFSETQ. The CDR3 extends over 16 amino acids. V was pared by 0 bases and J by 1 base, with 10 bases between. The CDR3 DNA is TGCGCCAGCAGCTTGGAGGGGGTCGGGAACACCGGGGAGCTGTTTTTT. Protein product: CASSLEGVGNTGELFF.

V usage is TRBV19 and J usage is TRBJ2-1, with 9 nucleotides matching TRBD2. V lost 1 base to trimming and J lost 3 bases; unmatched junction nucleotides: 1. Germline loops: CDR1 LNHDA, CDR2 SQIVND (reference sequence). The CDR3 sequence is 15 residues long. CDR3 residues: CASSIGSGSYNEQFF. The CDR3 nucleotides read TGTGCCAGTAGTATAGGTAGCGGGAGCTACAATGAGCAGTTCTTC.

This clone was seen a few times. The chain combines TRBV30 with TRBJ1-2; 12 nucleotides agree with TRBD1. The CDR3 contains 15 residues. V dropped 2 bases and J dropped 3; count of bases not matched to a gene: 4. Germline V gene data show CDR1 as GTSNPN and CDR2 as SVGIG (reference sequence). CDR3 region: CAWSQGQGAYYGYTF. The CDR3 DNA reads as TGTGCCTGGAGTCAGGGACAGGGGGCTTACTATGGCTACACCTTC.

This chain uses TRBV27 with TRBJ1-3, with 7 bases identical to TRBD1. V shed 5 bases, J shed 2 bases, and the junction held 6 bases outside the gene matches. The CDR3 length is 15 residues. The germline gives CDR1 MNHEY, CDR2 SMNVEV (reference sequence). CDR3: CASSRQGFTGNTIYF. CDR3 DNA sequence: TGTGCCAGCAGTCGACAGGGCTTCACTGGAAACACCATATATTTT.

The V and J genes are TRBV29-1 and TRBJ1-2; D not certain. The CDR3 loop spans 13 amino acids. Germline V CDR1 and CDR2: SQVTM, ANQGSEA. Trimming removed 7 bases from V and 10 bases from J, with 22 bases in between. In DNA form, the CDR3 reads TGCAGCGCCGCAGTAGCGGGGTTCCCTCCCTACACCTTC. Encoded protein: CSAAVAGFPPYTF.

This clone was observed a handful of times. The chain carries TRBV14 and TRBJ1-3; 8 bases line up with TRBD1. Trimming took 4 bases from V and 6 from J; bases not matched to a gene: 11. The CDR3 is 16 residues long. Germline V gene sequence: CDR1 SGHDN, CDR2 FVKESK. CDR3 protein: CASSLYHGQGVNTIYF. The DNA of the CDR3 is TGTGCCAGCAGCCTATACCACGGACAGGGAGTAAACACCATATATTTT. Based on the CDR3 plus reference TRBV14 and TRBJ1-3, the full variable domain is EAGVTQFPSHSVIEKGQTVTLRCDPISGHDNLYWYRRVMGKEIKFLLHFVKESKQDESGMPNNRFLAERTGGTYSTLKVQPAELEDSGVYFCASSLYHGQGVNTIYFGEGSWLTVV.

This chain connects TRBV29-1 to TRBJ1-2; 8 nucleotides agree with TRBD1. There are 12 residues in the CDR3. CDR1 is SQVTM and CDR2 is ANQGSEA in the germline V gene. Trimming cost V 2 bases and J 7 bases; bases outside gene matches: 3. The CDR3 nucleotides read TGCAGCGTTGAACAGGGGGCTAGTGGCTACACCTTC. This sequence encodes CSVEQGASGYTF.

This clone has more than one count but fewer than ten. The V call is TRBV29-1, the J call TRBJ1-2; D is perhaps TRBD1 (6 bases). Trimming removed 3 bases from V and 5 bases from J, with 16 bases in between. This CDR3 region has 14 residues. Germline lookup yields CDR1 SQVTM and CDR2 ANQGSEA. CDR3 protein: CSVEGAEHGYGYTF. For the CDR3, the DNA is TGCAGCGTTGAGGGGGCAGAACATGGATATGGCTACACCTTC.

CDR3 sequence (DNA): TGTGCCAGCAGCTTTTGGCAGGGGATCACCGGGGAGCTGTTTTTT. Its protein is CASSFWQGITGELFF. This sequence joins TRBV5-6 and TRBJ2-2, with a possible D match to TRBD1 (6 bases). The CDR3 consists of 15 residues. Germline V gene lookup returns CDR1 SGHDT and CDR2 YYEEEE. The V end lost 2 bases, the J end lost 4 bases, and 12 bases lay between the germline ends.

The CDR3, as DNA: TGTGCCAGTAGTCTTGGGATGGGGACACAAGAGACCCAGTACTTC. Its translation is CASSLGMGTQETQYF. The gene calls are TRBV19 and TRBJ2-5, with D possibly being TRBD1 (6 bases). This CDR3 has 15 amino acids. Per germline, CDR1 LNHDA and CDR2 SQIVND (reference sequence). The germline V and J ends were trimmed by 5 bases and 2 bases, with 15 bases remaining between them.